A single T cell receptor (beta chain) is shown here with its context. Its specific antigen is unknown. No clone much larger than this one lies a single base away; base qualities are absent. This entry is derived from a study of T-cell memory formation after mild COVID-19 (TCRdb year 2021). At the level of the whole study: Most TCR sequence clusters were specific to one of the two donors. In a couple of donors, T-cell clones that expanded and contracted after mild COVID-19 were followed by sequencing TCRalpha and TCRbeta repertoires longitudinally. The cohort comprised two young, previously healthy adult volunteers, one female and one male.

Ficoll-Paque density gradient centrifugation was used to isolate PBMCs. The germline V and J ends show losses of 4 bases and 6 bases respectively, and no gene match explains 6 bases of the junction. Inclusive of the bounding cysteine and phenylalanine, the CDR3 is 14 residues long. Here the CDR3 DNA is all that survives: 42 bases in frame from base 1. Looking up the germline V gene yields CDR1 SGHRS and CDR2 YFSETQ. Overall results and qualifications from the work: From day 15 to 85, contracting clones showed balanced CD4/CD8 phenotypes, whereas a second wave of clones that expanded from day 15 to 37 leaned towards CD4+. Whether the second-wave clones peaking on day 37 were SARS-CoV-2 specific was not confirmed. Only two mild cases were covered in the study, and larger cohorts including severe cases with pre-infection samples were considered necessary. Some responding clones were detected in pre-infection memory, which suggested that pre-existing cross-reactive memory T cells had joined the SARS-CoV-2 response. Contracting CD4+ clones turned up mainly in the CM and EM memory subsets, whereas EMRA was where CD8+ clones were enriched.

The sequencer listed for this sample is Illumina NovaSeq 6000. Using 5'RACE with constant-segment primers, TCRalpha and TCRbeta cDNA libraries were constructed, with sample barcodes and unique molecular identifiers added in the process. Trizol reagent was used to extract RNA from every sample. Library amplification was performed in two PCR steps, and a second sample barcode and Illumina TruSeq adapters were introduced in the second step. Sequencing of the libraries was done on an Illumina NovaSeq, producing 2 x 150 bp paired-end reads. The study's own analysis went as follows. With migec v1.2.7, reads were demultiplexed and then collapsed into UMI-guided consensus sequences. Using mixcr v2.1.11, UMI consensuses were aligned to TRA and TRB V and J templates and then assembled into clonotypes. Expanded or contracted clonotypes were those called significant by both edgeR and NoisET, with noise models trained on biological replicates. For edgeR calls, a false discovery rate-adjusted p below 0.01 and a log2 fold-change threshold of 1 were applied. PCA with hierarchical clustering of max-normalized trajectories of the 1000 most abundant clonotypes was used as exploratory dynamics analysis. Separately sequenced CD4+ and CD8+ repertoires were used to assign a CD4 or CD8 phenotype to each responding clone. TCRdb reanalyzed the raw reads on its own, using fastp at Q25 for trimming and MiXCR for clone calling, and kept in-frame beta chains. For every CDR3 protein sequence, its rows merge into one entry that carries the most common genes and DNA. The V and J calls, along with clone size, are taken from TCRdb and not from the paper's own processing. For this sample the table gives more than 300,000 distinct CDR3 sequences, of which roughly an eighth were detected only once. The top ten constitute around 23% of the sample.

Recombination connected TRBV5-1 to TRBJ1-3; TRBD1 aligns with 8 central bases. The specimen sequenced was PBMCs or a T cell subset sorted from them (not recorded which). This clonotype was obtained from a man aged 18 to 29 who had mild COVID-19 (a few samples of this study predate the infection). The sample titles of this study are shuffled in the database, so cell type and time point are left out; the donor was told from shared clones. The CDR3 in this case is CASSPTGEENTIYF. Here is the DNA: TGCGCCAGCAGCCCGACAGGGGAAGAAAACACCATATATTTT. Joined to the reference TRBV5-1 and TRBJ1-3 proteins, this CDR3 gives the full variable domain: KAGVTQTPRYLIKTRGQQVTLSCSPISGHRSVSWYQQTPGQGLQFLFEYFSETQRNKGNFPGRFSGRQFSNSRSEMNVSTLELGDSALYLCASSPTGEENTIYFGEGSWLTVV.